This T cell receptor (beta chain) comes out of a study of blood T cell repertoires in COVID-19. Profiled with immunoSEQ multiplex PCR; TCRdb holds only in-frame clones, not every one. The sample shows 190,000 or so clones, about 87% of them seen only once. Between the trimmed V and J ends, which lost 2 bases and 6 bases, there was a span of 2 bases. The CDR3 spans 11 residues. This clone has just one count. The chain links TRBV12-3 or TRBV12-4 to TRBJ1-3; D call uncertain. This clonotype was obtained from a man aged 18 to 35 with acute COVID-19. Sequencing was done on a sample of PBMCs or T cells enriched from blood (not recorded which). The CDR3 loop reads CASSLLNTIYF. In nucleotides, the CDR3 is TGTGCCAGCAGTTTACTAAACACCATATATTTT.